Following are 2 T cell receptor beta chains from one sample sequenced in a study of T cell repertoires in cytomegalovirus infection. MiXCR was run by TCRdb on the reads, yielding one entry per CDR3 protein. This table has about 900,000 distinct CDR3 sequences, about a third appearing once. For these TCRs, the target antigens are not known. The sequencing here drew on cultured CD8+ T cells from PBMCs, taken from culture after CMV antigen stimulation. The receptors were sampled from a human donor in good health (CMV status not recorded). Some clones in this sample may be carry-over from other donors' samples.

The CDR3 loop reads CSARDPGRSSYNEQFF. CDR3 DNA sequence: TGCAGTGCTAGAGATCCGGGGCGGAGCTCCTACAATGAGCAGTTCTTC. This sequence joins TRBV20-1 and TRBJ2-1; D is possibly TRBD1 or TRBD2 (5 bases each). With 0 bases removed from V and 0 bases from J, the gap between germline ends came to 12 bases. This CDR3 spans 16 amino acids. Per the germline V gene, CDR1 is DFQATT and CDR2 is SNEGSKA (reference sequence).

The table lists this clonotype with a count of one. Without the conserved terminal phenylalanine or tryptophan, this CDR3 likely stems from a read error. V is TRBV12-3 or TRBV12-4 and J is TRBJ2-1; no firm D call. There are 16 residues in the CDR3. The ends were cut back, 2 bases at V and 3 bases at J, with 14 bases in the middle. CDR3 region: CASSLLWAERYNEQFL. CDR3 bases: TGTGCCAGCAGTTTACTTTGGGCGGAGCGCTACAATGAGCAGTTCCTC.